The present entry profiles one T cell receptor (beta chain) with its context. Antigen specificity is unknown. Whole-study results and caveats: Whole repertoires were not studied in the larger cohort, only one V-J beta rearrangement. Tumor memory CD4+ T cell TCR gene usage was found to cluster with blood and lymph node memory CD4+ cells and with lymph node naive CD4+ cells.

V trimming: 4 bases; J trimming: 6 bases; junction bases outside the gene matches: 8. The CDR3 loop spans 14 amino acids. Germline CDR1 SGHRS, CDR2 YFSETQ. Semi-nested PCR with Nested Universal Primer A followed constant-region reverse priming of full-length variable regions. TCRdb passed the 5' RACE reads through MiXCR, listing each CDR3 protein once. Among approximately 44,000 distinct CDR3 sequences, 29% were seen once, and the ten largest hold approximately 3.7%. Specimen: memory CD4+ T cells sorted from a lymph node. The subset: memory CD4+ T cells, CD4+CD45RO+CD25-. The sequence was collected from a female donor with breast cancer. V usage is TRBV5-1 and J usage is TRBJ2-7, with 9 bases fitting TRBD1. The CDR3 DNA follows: TGCGCCAGCAGCCTGGGACAGGGTATTTTCGAGCAGTACTTC. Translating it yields CASSLGQGIFEQYF.